The rows below give T cell receptor beta chains drawn from one sample of a study of T-cell reconstitution after alpha-beta-depleted transplantation in children. TCRdb itself ran the PCR reads through MiXCR, one entry per CDR3 protein. The sample shows hundreds of thousands of distinct CDR3 sequences, around 13% of them seen only once. This specimen consisted of PBMCs, obtained before TCRalphabeta/CD19-depleted stem cell transplant. Receptor source: a girl aged 2-9 years with congenital amegakaryocytic thrombocytopenia, due to receive a stem cell transplant. CDR3s include the opening cysteine and the closing phenylalanine or tryptophan. Each record gives: J gene, D gene, V gene, clone size, CDR3 protein, CDR3 DNA. A D gene is named only where the DNA matches it firmly. The listing skips clone size in some rows; elsewhere it reads once, few, many or a size class.

J: TRBJ2-7
D: .
V: TRBV7-6
size: .
CDR3: CASSLSLATTYEQYF
DNA: TGTGCCAGCAGCTTAAGCCTAGCCACGACCTACGAGCAGTACTTC

J: TRBJ2-5
D: TRBD2
V: TRBV12-5
size: many
CDR3: CASGLAPLAGVRETQYF
DNA: TGTGCTAGTGGTTTGGCCCCGCTAGCGGGAGTCAGAGAGACCCAGTACTTC

J: TRBJ2-3
D: TRBD2
V: TRBV12-3/TRBV12-4
size: .
CDR3: CASRVAGSADTQYF
DNA: TGTGCCAGCCGTGTAGCGGGAAGTGCCGATACGCAGTATTTT

J: TRBJ1-5
D: TRBD1
V: TRBV12-3/TRBV12-4
size: many
CDR3: CASSLPGTDNQPQHF
DNA: TGTGCCAGCAGTTTACCAGGGACAGACAATCAGCCCCAGCATTTT

J: TRBJ2-7
D: TRBD2
V: TRBV7-8
size: .
CDR3: CASTTGRVAGFYEQYF
DNA: TGTGCCAGCACCACAGGGAGGGTAGCGGGGTTCTACGAGCAGTACTTC

J: TRBJ2-1
D: TRBD2
V: TRBV5-1
size: few
CDR3: CASSSNGLAPGNEQFF
DNA: TGCGCCAGCAGCTCTAACGGACTAGCTCCAGGCAATGAGCAGTTCTTC

J: TRBJ2-7
D: .
V: TRBV15
size: .
CDR3: CATSRGDYEQYF
DNA: TGTGCCACCAGCAGAGGGGACTACGAGCAGTACTTC

J: TRBJ2-3
D: .
V: TRBV20-1
size: many
CDR3: CSVAGHVTDTQYF
DNA: TGCAGTGTTGCGGGACACGTCACAGATACGCAGTATTTT

J: TRBJ1-2
D: .
V: TRBV11-2
size: few
CDR3: CASSLGVINYGYTF
DNA: TGTGCCAGCAGCTTAGGGGTGATTAACTATGGCTACACCTTC

J: TRBJ2-1
D: TRBD2
V: TRBV7-2
size: few
CDR3: CASSLLVSLAGSREQFF
DNA: TGTGCCAGCAGCTTACTCGTCTCCCTAGCGGGATCCCGTGAGCAGTTCTTC

J: TRBJ1-1
D: .
V: TRBV20-1
size: .
CDR3: CSGLPGAEAFF
DNA: TGCAGTGGACTCCCGGGCGCTGAAGCTTTCTTT

J: TRBJ2-7
D: TRBD2
V: TRBV11-2
size: .
CDR3: CASSSGSSGLISYELYF
DNA: TGTGCCAGCAGCTCTGGGTCTAGCGGATTGATCTCCTACGAGCTGTACTTC

J: TRBJ2-1
D: .
V: TRBV5-1
size: many
CDR3: CASSNDNEQFF
DNA: TGCGCCAGCAGTAACGACAATGAGCAGTTCTTC

J: TRBJ1-6
D: .
V: TRBV15
size: few
CDR3: CATSRDWGIGTSPLHF
DNA: TGTGCCACCAGCAGAGATTGGGGAATCGGTACCTCACCCCTCCACTTT

J: TRBJ2-1
D: .
V: TRBV19
size: .
CDR3: CASSIVLDNEQFF
DNA: TGTGCCAGTAGTATAGTGCTCGACAATGAGCAGTTCTTC

J: TRBJ2-7
D: .
V: TRBV6-5
size: many
CDR3: CASSPGVRTTHLYEQYF
DNA: TGTGCCAGCAGCCCGGGAGTCCGGACTACGCATCTCTACGAGCAGTACTTC

J: TRBJ2-3
D: TRBD1
V: TRBV29-1
size: many
CDR3: CSVATGDPTDTQYF
DNA: TGCAGCGTTGCGACAGGGGACCCTACAGATACGCAGTATTTT

J: TRBJ1-1
D: .
V: TRBV30
size: .
CDR3: CAWSGQSEAFF
DNA: TGTGCCTGGAGTGGACAATCTGAAGCTTTCTTT

J: TRBJ2-7
D: TRBD1
V: TRBV12-3/TRBV12-4
size: .
CDR3: CASSLIGFRQGTSREQYF
DNA: TGTGCCAGCAGTTTAATCGGTTTTAGACAGGGGACTTCTCGTGAGCAGTACTTC

J: TRBJ2-3
D: TRBD2
V: TRBV7-6
size: .
CDR3: CASSQIAGGPPDTQYF
DNA: TGTGCCAGCAGCCAAATAGCGGGAGGGCCGCCAGATACGCAGTATTTT

J: TRBJ2-3
D: TRBD2
V: TRBV20-1
size: many
CDR3: CSALAGGGDTQYF
DNA: TGCAGTGCTCTAGCGGGAGGAGGAGATACGCAGTATTTT

J: TRBJ2-1
D: TRBD2
V: TRBV5-5
size: .
CDR3: CASSFLGGSMSNEQFF
DNA: TGTGCCAGCAGCTTCCTGGGCGGGAGTATGTCGAATGAGCAGTTCTTC

J: TRBJ2-1
D: .
V: TRBV29-1
size: many
CDR3: CSVDPGAHEQFF
DNA: TGCAGCGTTGATCCGGGGGCCCATGAGCAGTTCTTC

J: TRBJ2-7
D: TRBD2
V: TRBV29-1
size: few
CDR3: CSVRVSGIYEQYF
DNA: TGCAGCGTCCGAGTTAGCGGGATTTACGAGCAGTACTTC

J: TRBJ2-7
D: TRBD2
V: TRBV5-1
size: few
CDR3: CASSFSRTSGEQYF
DNA: TGCGCCAGCAGTTTCTCGCGAACTAGCGGCGAGCAGTACTTC

J: TRBJ1-2
D: .
V: TRBV29-1
size: many
CDR3: CSVDYRRDYGYTF
DNA: TGCAGCGTTGATTACAGACGGGACTATGGCTACACCTTC

J: TRBJ2-3
D: .
V: TRBV11-1
size: .
CDR3: CASGFHYGVPTESTDTQYF
DNA: TGTGCCAGCGGATTTCACTACGGGGTCCCCACAGAAAGCACAGATACGCAGTATTTT

J: TRBJ1-1
D: TRBD1
V: TRBV6-5
size: few
CDR3: CASRRQGAWGTEAFF
DNA: TGTGCCAGCAGACGACAGGGGGCCTGGGGCACTGAAGCTTTCTTT

J: TRBJ2-1
D: TRBD2
V: TRBV7-6
size: .
CDR3: CASTLEASGLNEQFF
DNA: TGTGCCAGCACCCTAGAGGCTAGCGGCTTGAATGAGCAGTTCTTC

J: TRBJ2-5
D: .
V: TRBV5-1
size: many
CDR3: CASSFIDREETQYF
DNA: TGCGCCAGCAGCTTCATTGACCGCGAAGAGACCCAGTACTTC

J: TRBJ2-1
D: TRBD2
V: TRBV20-1
size: many
CDR3: CSARSGTTSYNEQFF
DNA: TGCAGTGCTAGATCTGGGACTACTTCCTACAATGAGCAGTTCTTC

J: TRBJ2-7
D: TRBD2
V: TRBV20-1
size: many
CDR3: CSAADYGGRASYEQYF
DNA: TGCAGTGCTGCAGACTATGGCGGGAGGGCCAGTTACGAGCAGTACTTC

J: TRBJ2-6
D: TRBD2
V: TRBV7-8
size: many
CDR3: CASSPSWDYGANVLTF
DNA: TGTGCCAGCAGTCCATCTTGGGACTACGGGGCCAACGTCTTGACTTTC

J: TRBJ2-2
D: .
V: TRBV27
size: many
CDR3: CASSFGPPGELFF
DNA: TGTGCCAGCAGTTTCGGCCCCCCCGGGGAGCTGTTTTTT

J: TRBJ2-7
D: TRBD1
V: TRBV7-9
size: few
CDR3: CASSWGQTDYEQYF
DNA: TGTGCCAGCAGCTGGGGACAGACCGACTACGAGCAGTACTTC

J: TRBJ2-5
D: .
V: TRBV5-1
size: few
CDR3: CASSLLTGEETQYF
DNA: TGCGCCAGCAGCTTGTTAACCGGGGAAGAGACCCAGTACTTC

J: TRBJ1-2
D: .
V: TRBV9
size: many
CDR3: CASSVDQPGGYTF
DNA: TGTGCCAGCAGCGTAGATCAACCCGGTGGCTACACCTTC